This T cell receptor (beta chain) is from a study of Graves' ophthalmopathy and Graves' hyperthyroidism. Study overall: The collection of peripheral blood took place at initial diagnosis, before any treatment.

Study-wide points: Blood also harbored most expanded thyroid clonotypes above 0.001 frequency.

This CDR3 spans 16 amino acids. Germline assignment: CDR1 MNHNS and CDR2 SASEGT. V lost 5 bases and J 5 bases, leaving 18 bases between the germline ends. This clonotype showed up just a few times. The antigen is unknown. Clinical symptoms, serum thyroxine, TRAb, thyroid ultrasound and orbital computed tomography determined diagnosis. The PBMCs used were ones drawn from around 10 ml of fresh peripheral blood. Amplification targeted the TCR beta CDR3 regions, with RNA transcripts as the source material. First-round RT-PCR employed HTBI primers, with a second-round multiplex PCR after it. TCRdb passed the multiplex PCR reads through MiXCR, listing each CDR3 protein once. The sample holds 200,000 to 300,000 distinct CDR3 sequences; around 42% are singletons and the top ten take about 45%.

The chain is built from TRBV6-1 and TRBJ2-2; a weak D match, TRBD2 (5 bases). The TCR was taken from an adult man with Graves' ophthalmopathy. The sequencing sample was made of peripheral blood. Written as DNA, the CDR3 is TGTGCCAGCAGTTACTCGTCCAGCGGTCGAACCGGGGAGCTGTTTTTT. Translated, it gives CASSYSSSGRTGELFF.